These 25 T cell receptor beta chains were sequenced from one sample in a study of T-cell memory formation after mild COVID-19. Via MiXCR, TCRdb re-called the 5' RACE reads, giving one row per CDR3 protein. The sample has some 280,000 distinct CDR3 sequences; about 16% are singletons. The sequencing input was PBMCs or a T cell subset sorted from them (not recorded which). These receptors were obtained from a man between 18 and 29 years old who had mild COVID-19 (a few samples of this study predate the infection). Cell type and time point are not known.

This clonotype was seen a few times. J is TRBJ2-7 and V is TRBV24-1; D remains ambiguous. The V end was cut by 12 bases, the J end by 4 bases, with 9 bases between. The CDR3 spans 10 residues. Per the germline V gene, CDR1 is KGHDR and CDR2 is SFDVKD. CDR3 DNA sequence: TGTGCCTCAATGACATACGAGCAGTACGTC. Amino acids: CASMTYEQYV.

This clonotype has only a few counts. This chain uses TRBV6-4 with TRBJ2-1; the match to TRBD2 covers 10 bases. Germline V gene lookup returns CDR1 MRHNA and CDR2 SNTAGT. V shed 9 bases and J 7 bases; nucleotides not matched to a gene: 9. The CDR3 sequence is 14 residues long. The CDR3 spells CASDSSGGANEQFF. CDR3 coding DNA: TGTGCCAGTGACTCGAGCGGGGGGGCAAATGAGCAGTTCTTC.

This clonotype was seen only a few times. The chain carries TRBV4-3 and TRBJ1-6; D is undetermined. Trimming removed 7 bases from V and 3 bases from J, with 13 bases in between. From germline, CDR1 is LGHNA and CDR2 YSLEER. The CDR3 is made up of 15 amino acids. The CDR3 region has the DNA TGCGCCAGCACTGAAACGGCAGGCTATAATTCACCCCTCCACTTT. This encodes CASTETAGYNSPLHF.

This chain connects TRBV4-3 to TRBJ1-1, with D unclear. Trimming removed 1 base from V and 3 bases from J, with 9 bases in between. In germline, CDR1 is LGHNA, CDR2 YSLEER. This CDR3 contains 14 residues. The CDR3, as DNA: TGCGCCAGCAGCCAAGTCACGGGTTACACTGAAGCTTTCTTT. Protein product: CASSQVTGYTEAFF.

The gene calls are TRBV7-9 and TRBJ2-5, with 10 bases matching TRBD2. Looked up from germline, CDR1 is SEHNR and CDR2 is FQNEAQ (reference sequence). The CDR3 consists of 16 residues. V shed 4 bases, J shed 2 bases, and the junction held 7 bases outside the gene matches. CDR3 sequence reads: CASSSVRTSGQETQYF. The CDR3 bases are TGTGCCAGCAGCTCAGTTAGGACTAGCGGACAAGAGACCCAGTACTTC.

This clonotype was observed a few times. The V and J genes are TRBV2 and TRBJ1-1; tentatively, D is TRBD1 (6 bases). This CDR3 is 12 amino acids long. V was clipped by 8 bases and J by 1 base, with 8 bases between them. Per germline, CDR1 SNHLY and CDR2 FYNNEI. The CDR3 DNA follows: TGTGCCAGCGGACAGCAGAACACTGAAGCTTTCTTT. It specifies CASGQQNTEAFF.

The chain employs TRBV11-2 and TRBJ1-6; D remains unclear. CDR1 is SGHAT, CDR2 FQNNGV, per germline. CDR3 length equals 17 residues. The germline V and J ends were trimmed by 2 bases and 0 bases, with 11 bases remaining between them. The DNA for the CDR3 is TGTGCCAGCAGCTTACGGGCTCTGAGCTCCTATAATTCACCCCTCCACTTT. Amino acids: CASSLRALSSYNSPLHF.

The genes are TRBV20-1 and TRBJ1-5, with 8 bases fitting TRBD1. CDR3 length: 15 residues. Trimming cost V 3 bases and J 6 bases; bases outside gene matches: 10. Germline V gene lookup returns CDR1 DFQATT and CDR2 SNEGSKA (reference sequence). As DNA, the CDR3 is TGCAGTGCTAGGGAAGGACAGGGAGAAAGTCAGCCCCAGCATTTT. This encodes CSAREGQGESQPQHF.

This chain joins TRBV5-1 and TRBJ2-2; a weak D match, TRBD2 (5 bases). Trimming cost V 3 bases and J 6 bases, with 12 bases left between them. CDR3 size: 14 residues. The germline V gene has CDR1 SGHRS and CDR2 YFSETQ. The CDR3 DNA reads as TGCGCCAGCAGCTACGGGGTTCGCGCCGGGGAGCTGTTTTTT. It codes for CASSYGVRAGELFF.

This clonotype was detected many times. J is TRBJ2-3 and V is TRBV20-1; D not certain. V was pared by 1 base and J by 3 bases, with 5 bases between. The CDR3 totals 12 residues. Germline CDR1 is DFQATT and CDR2 is SNEGSKA (reference sequence). This CDR3 is CSARVRTDTQYF. CDR3 coding DNA: TGCAGTGCTAGAGTACGGACAGATACGCAGTATTTT.

This clonotype appeared a few times. This CDR3 reads CASSSGTAEQYV. CDR3 DNA: TGTGCCAGCAGCTCCGGGACAGCCGAGCAGTACGTC. This chain links TRBV7-3 with TRBJ2-7; 7 positions agree with TRBD1. The germline gives CDR1 SGHTA, CDR2 FQGTGA. The trim removed 4 bases at V and 6 bases at J, leaving 3 bases unmatched. The CDR3 sequence is 12 residues long.

This clonotype turned up a few times. The CDR3 loop is CASSSPTNEKLFF. In DNA, the CDR3 is TGTGCCAGCAGTTCACCAACTAATGAAAAACTGTTTTTT. This chain uses TRBV27 with TRBJ1-4; D gene uncertain. The CDR3 extends over 13 amino acids. V shed 4 bases and J shed 0 bases, with 3 bases lying between them. CDR1 and CDR2 (germline): MNHEY, SMNVEV (reference sequence).

This rearrangement joins TRBV7-9 to TRBJ2-7, with TRBD2 matching 13 bases. The trim removed 5 bases at V and 5 bases at J, leaving 6 bases unmatched. The CDR3 loop spans 15 amino acids. Germline V lookup: CDR1 SEHNR, CDR2 FQNEAQ (reference sequence). The CDR3 region has the DNA TGTGCCAGCAGCAGAACTAGCGGGGGGGCTGACGAGCAGTACTTC. This codes for CASSRTSGGADEQYF.

V is TRBV2 and J is TRBJ2-4, with 8 bases matching TRBD2. Germline V lookup: CDR1 SNHLY, CDR2 FYNNEI. V lost 7 bases and J lost 8; bases outside the gene matches: 7. This CDR3 contains 13 residues. CDR3 sequence reads: CASKMTGGDIQYF. DNA for the CDR3: TGTGCCAGCAAAATGACGGGGGGGGACATTCAGTACTTC.

This clonotype was counted a few times. V gene TRBV4-1 combines with J gene TRBJ2-1, with 15 bases fitting TRBD2. The CDR3 sequence is 18 residues long. Losses at the gene ends were 1 base for V and 3 bases for J; bases not matched to a gene: 4. Germline CDR1 MGHRA, CDR2 YSYEKL. The CDR3 coding sequence is TGCGCCAGCAGCCAAGGCGGACTAGCGGGGGGGTTCTACAATGAGCAGTTCTTC. Translated: CASSQGGLAGGFYNEQFF.

This clonotype was seen a handful of times. The chain is built from TRBV27 and TRBJ1-6; TRBD1 matches at 8 bases. Losses at the gene ends were 5 bases for V and 7 bases for J; bases not matched to a gene: 7. The CDR3 covers 15 residues. Germline assignment: CDR1 MNHEY and CDR2 SMNVEV (reference sequence). This chain's CDR3 is CASSTRTGRNSPLHF. The CDR3 region has the DNA TGTGCCAGCAGTACCCGGACAGGGCGGAATTCACCCCTCCACTTT.

This clonotype has a count of ten or more. This sequence joins TRBV5-1 and TRBJ1-3; no definite D call. V gave up 1 base and J gave up 3 bases, with 8 bases separating them. The germline V gene encodes CDR1 SGHRS and CDR2 YFSETQ. This CDR3 is built from 14 residues. The CDR3 reads CASSLFSDGNTIYF. The CDR3 DNA reads as TGCGCCAGCAGCTTGTTCTCAGATGGAAACACCATATATTTT.

This clonotype has only a few counts. The V and J genes are TRBV28 and TRBJ2-7; TRBD1 or TRBD2 may be the D gene (7 bases each). The CDR3 is 14 residues long. The V gene's germline CDR1 is MDHEN and CDR2 SYDVKM. The V end lost 3 bases, the J end lost 7 bases, and 16 bases lay between the germline ends. In nucleotides, the CDR3 is TGTGCCAGCAGTTTTGCGGCAGGGGGGGATGAGCAGTACGTC. Its protein is CASSFAAGGDEQYV.

This clonotype has just a few counts. The chain combines TRBV4-1 with TRBJ1-1; 10 bases fit TRBD1. The CDR3 extends over 15 amino acids. Germline lookup yields CDR1 MGHRA and CDR2 YSYEKL. V lost 1 base to trimming and J lost 3 bases; unmatched junction nucleotides: 2. CDR3 bases: TGCGCCAGCAGCCAAGTCGGACAGGGGGACACTGAAGCTTTCTTT. Translating gives CASSQVGQGDTEAFF.

The chain joins TRBV5-6 to TRBJ2-2, with D perhaps TRBD1 (6 bases). CDR1 is SGHDT and CDR2 is YYEEEE in the germline V gene. V was trimmed by 5 bases and J by 4 bases, leaving 12 bases between them. CDR3 length: 14 residues. CDR3 loop: CASRFRGRTGELFF. The CDR3 DNA sequence: TGTGCCAGCAGATTCAGGGGTCGCACCGGGGAGCTGTTTTTT. The full variable domain, rest sourced from reference TRBV5-6 and TRBJ2-2, is DAGVTQSPTHLIKTRGQQVTLRCSPKSGHDTVSWYQQALGQGPQFIFQYYEEEERQRGNFPDRFSGHQFPNYSSELNVNALLLGDSALYLCASRFRGRTGELFFGEGSRLTVL.

In this sample, this clonotype turned up many times. The chain has TRBV25-1 and TRBJ2-5; 9 bases align to TRBD1. The germline V gene has CDR1 MGHDK and CDR2 SYGVNS. Trimming cost V 3 bases and J 5 bases; bases outside gene matches: 13. This CDR3 contains 17 residues. CDR3 in amino acids: CASSEGQGLEVDETQYF. The DNA for the CDR3 is TGTGCCAGCAGTGAGGGACAGGGCTTGGAGGTGGACGAGACCCAGTACTTC.

The chain has TRBV7-6 and TRBJ1-1; D might be TRBD1 (6 bases). Germline lookup yields CDR1 SGHVS and CDR2 FNYEAQ. The CDR3 loop spans 11 amino acids. Trimming stripped 5 bases from V and 8 bases from J, with 9 bases between. The CDR3 sequence is CASSNDREAFF. The CDR3 DNA is TGTGCCAGCAGCAACGACAGGGAAGCTTTCTTT.

This clonotype was detected many times. The chain combines TRBV4-1 with TRBJ2-1; D tentatively fits TRBD1 or TRBD2 (5 bases each). Per the germline V gene, CDR1 is MGHRA and CDR2 is YSYEKL. This CDR3 comprises 14 residues. V lost 3 bases, J lost 3 bases, and 9 bases lay in between. The CDR3 spells CASSQGTFYNEQFF. CDR3 sequence (DNA): TGCGCCAGCAGCCAGGGGACGTTCTACAATGAGCAGTTCTTC.

This clonotype was seen ten or more times. J is TRBJ1-2 and V is TRBV4-2; 9 bases agree with TRBD1. The CDR3 contains 16 residues. Per the germline V gene, CDR1 is LGHNA and CDR2 is YNFKEQ. The V segment lost 3 bases and the J segment 1 base; nucleotides outside the gene matches: 6. The CDR3 loop reads CASSHLQGAVNYGYTF. The CDR3 nucleotides read TGTGCCAGCAGCCACCTACAGGGGGCGGTTAACTATGGCTACACCTTC.

The gene calls are TRBV18 and TRBJ2-3, with D possibly matching TRBD1 (6 bases). The V gene's germline CDR1 is KGHSH and CDR2 LQKENI. The CDR3 runs to 15 residues. V lost 5 bases to trimming and J lost 0 bases, with 12 bases between them. DNA for the CDR3: TGTGCCAGCTCATCCAGGGGCCCCAGCACAGATACGCAGTATTTT. Its translation: CASSSRGPSTDTQYF.